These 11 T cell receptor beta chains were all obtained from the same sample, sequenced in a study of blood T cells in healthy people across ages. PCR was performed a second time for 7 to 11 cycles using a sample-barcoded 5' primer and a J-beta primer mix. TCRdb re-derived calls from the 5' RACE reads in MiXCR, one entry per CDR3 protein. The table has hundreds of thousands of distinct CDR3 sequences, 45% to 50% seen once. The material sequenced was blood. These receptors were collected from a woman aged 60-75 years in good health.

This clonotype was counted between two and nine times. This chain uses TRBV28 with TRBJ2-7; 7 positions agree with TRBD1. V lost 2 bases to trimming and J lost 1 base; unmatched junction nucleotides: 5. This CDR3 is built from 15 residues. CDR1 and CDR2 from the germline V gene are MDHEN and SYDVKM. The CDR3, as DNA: TGTGCCAGCAGTTTAGCCGGGACAGCTTCCTACGAGCAGTACTTC. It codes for CASSLAGTASYEQYF.

The CDR3 is CASSLGAGPSSYEQYF. CDR3 DNA: TGTGCCAGCAGCTTAGGGGCCGGGCCCAGCTCCTACGAGCAGTACTTC. The V gene is TRBV11-2, the J gene TRBJ2-7; D remains ambiguous. The germline gives CDR1 SGHAT, CDR2 FQNNGV. V was trimmed by 1 base and J by 0 bases, leaving 13 bases between them. The CDR3 is 16 residues long.

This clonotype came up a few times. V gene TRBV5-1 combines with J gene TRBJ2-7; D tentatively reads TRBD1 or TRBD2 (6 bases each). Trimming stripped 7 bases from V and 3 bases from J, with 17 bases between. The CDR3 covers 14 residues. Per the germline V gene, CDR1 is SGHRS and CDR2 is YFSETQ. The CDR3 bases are TGCGCCAGCCAACAGGGCCCAGCGGGCTACGAGCAGTACTTC. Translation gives CASQQGPAGYEQYF.

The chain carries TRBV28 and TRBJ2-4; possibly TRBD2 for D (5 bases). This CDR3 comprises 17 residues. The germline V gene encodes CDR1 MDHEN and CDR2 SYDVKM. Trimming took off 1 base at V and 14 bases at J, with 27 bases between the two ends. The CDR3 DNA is TGTGCCAGCAGTTTATCTCCTCAGACACCCGAGGGAACTAAGGAGTACTTC. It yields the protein CASSLSPQTPEGTKEYF.

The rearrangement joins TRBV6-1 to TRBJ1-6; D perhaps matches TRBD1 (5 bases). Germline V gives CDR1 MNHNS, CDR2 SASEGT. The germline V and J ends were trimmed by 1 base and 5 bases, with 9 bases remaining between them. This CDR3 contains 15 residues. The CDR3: CASSEVLGDNSPLHF. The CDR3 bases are TGTGCCAGCAGTGAAGTGCTGGGGGATAATTCACCCCTCCACTTT.

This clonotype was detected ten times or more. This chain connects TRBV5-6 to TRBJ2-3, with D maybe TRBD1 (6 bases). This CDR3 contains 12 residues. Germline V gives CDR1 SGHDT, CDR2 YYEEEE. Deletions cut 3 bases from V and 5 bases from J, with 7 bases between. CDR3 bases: TGTGCCAGCAGCTGGACAGAAGATACGCAGTATTTT. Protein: CASSWTEDTQYF.

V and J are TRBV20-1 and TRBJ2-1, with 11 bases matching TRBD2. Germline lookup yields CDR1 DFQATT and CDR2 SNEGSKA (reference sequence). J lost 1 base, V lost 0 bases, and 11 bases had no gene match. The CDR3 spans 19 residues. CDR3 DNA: TGCAGTGCTAGAGATAAGGAGGTTAGCGGGAGGGTATCCTACAATGAGCAGTTCTTC. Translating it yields CSARDKEVSGRVSYNEQFF.

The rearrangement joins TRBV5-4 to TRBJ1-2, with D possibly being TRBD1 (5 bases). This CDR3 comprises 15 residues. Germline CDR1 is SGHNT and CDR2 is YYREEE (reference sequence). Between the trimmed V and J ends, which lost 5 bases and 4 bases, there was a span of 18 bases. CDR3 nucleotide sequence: TGTGCCAGCAGGCTAATAGGGGCGGGACTCTATGGCTACACCTTC. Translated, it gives CASRLIGAGLYGYTF.

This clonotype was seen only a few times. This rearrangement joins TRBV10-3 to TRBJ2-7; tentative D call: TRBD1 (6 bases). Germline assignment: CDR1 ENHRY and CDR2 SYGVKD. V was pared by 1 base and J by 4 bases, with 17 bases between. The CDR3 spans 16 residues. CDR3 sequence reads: CAISELRRQVPYEQYF. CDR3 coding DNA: TGTGCCATCAGTGAGTTGAGGAGACAGGTGCCGTACGAGCAGTACTTC.

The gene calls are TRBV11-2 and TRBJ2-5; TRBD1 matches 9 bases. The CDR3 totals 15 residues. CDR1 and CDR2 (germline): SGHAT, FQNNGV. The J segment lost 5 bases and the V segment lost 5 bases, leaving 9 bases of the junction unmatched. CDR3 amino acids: CASSPGTGMSETQYF. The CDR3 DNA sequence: TGTGCCAGCAGCCCGGGGACAGGGATGTCCGAGACCCAGTACTTC.

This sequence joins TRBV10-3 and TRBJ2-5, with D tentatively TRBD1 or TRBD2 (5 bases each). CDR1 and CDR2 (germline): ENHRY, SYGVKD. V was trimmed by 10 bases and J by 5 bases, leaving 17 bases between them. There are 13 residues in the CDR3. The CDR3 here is CATAWDGDETQYF. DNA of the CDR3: TGTGCCACCGCCTGGGACGGTGACGAGACCCAGTACTTC.